The present TCR beta chain was sequenced within a study of Ad26.COV2.S vaccination and SARS-CoV-2 variants (dated by TCRdb to 2020 to 2022). General notes on the study: Vaccine-arm donors were drawn from COV1001, a multicentre, randomized, double-blind, placebo-controlled phase I-IIa trial of Ad26.COV2.S in healthy adults. A total of 32 samples were included in the TCR-sequenced set, comprising around 19 Ad26.COV2.S vaccine recipients, 5 placebo recipients and 8 SARS-CoV-2 convalescent individuals. Sequencing of the TCRbeta repertoire served to evaluate the specificity and breadth of SARS-CoV-2-reactive T cell receptors following Ad26.COV2.S vaccination. Ad26.COV2.S was administered intramuscularly at 5 x 10^10 or 1 x 10^11 viral particles, either as a single shot or as two shots given 56 days apart. Investigators remained blinded to trial group allocation during experiments and outcome assessment. Trial participants were randomized into five groups of five: low-dose or high-dose Ad26.COV2.S given once or twice, or placebo on both occasions. What the research found in general, with its limitations: According to the authors, total T cell responses may have been underestimated by the TCR breadth and depth analyses. Vaccine and placebo recipients had comparable non-spike TCR breadth, which fits with the vaccine containing only spike. The study was not powered to compare responses between vaccine doses or regimens. After vaccination, substantial breadth of spike-specific CD8+ and CD4+ T cell responses was reported. Ad26.COV2.S recipients had higher spike-specific TCR breadth than placebo recipients (P = 0.0014).

The immunoSEQ Assay was the method used to sequence TCRbeta CDR3 regions. After extraction, genomic DNA underwent amplification by bias-controlled multiplex PCR, followed by high-throughput sequencing. In the paper's pipeline: Collapsing and filtering of sequences were performed to quantify the absolute abundance of each unique TCRbeta CDR3 region. Usable DNA was measured by amplifying reference genes present in all nucleated cells, and TCRbeta template counts were normalized to that usable DNA to estimate T cell fraction. Repertoire TCRs were annotated as SARS-CoV-2-specific when V gene, CDR3 amino acid sequence and J gene were exactly matched to a known reactive TCR set. The reference SARS-CoV-2 TCR set was derived from MIRA and filtered for enrichment in COVID-19-positive ImmuneCODE repertoires, a step that removed public or cross-reactive TCRs. Using the MIRA antigens, annotated TCRs were further analysed by specific ORF or by position within an ORF. Breadth was defined as the number of annotated unique rearrangements divided by the total number of unique productive rearrangements, and depth was defined as the summed frequency of the annotated unique rearrangements. Two-sided Wilcoxon rank-sum tests were applied when comparing TCR breadth between groups. TCRdb stores this immuneACCESS table with in-frame sequences only. Part of the clones is absent; in the studies checked, under half of the shortfall reflects unresolved V genes, and no reason is known for the rest. V, J and clone size were drawn from that table, and D and trimming were deduced from the DNA. The sample table holds about 320,000 clones, of which more than 70% were seen once. The top ten clones comprise around 2% of the sample.

The treatment or condition label, as the study defines it: some 20 received Ad26.COV2.S at low or high dose, single or two shots; 5 received placebo; per-sample allocation not given. For vaccine and placebo recipients, the sequenced repertoires came from samples collected on day 63 after the first injection. Cohort 1b enrolled around 23 adults aged 18-55 years at a single site in Boston, USA, between 29 July and 7 August 2020. Ad26.COV2.S consisted of a replication-incompetent adenovirus type 26 vector by which a prefusion-stabilized SARS-CoV-2 spike protein from the original Wuhan strain was expressed. For this clone: No cognate antigen has been identified for it. The record has no base qualities; no much larger clone is one base away.

This receptor was taken from a person aged 18-65 years who received the Ad26.COV2.S COVID-19 vaccine or a placebo. Sequencing was performed on peripheral blood, taken in a trial of Ad26.COV2.S vaccine versus placebo.

The CDR3 loop reads CASSYGGTGRNTEAFF. The base sequence is TGTGCCAGCAGTTACGGAGGGACAGGGCGGAACACTGAAGCTTTCTTT. The chain was built from TRBV6-6 and TRBJ1-1; 9 bases in between match TRBD1. CDR1 and CDR2, looked up from the germline V gene (reference sequence), are MNHNY and SVGAGI. Its CDR3 holds 16 amino acids, cysteine through phenylalanine. The kept DNA is CDR3 alone, 48 bases in frame from the first base. Clipping removes 2 bases from V and 1 base from J, with 5 as the unmatched junction base count.